This entry describes one T cell receptor beta chain. Its target is unknown. These data originate in a study of T cell responses to AZD1222 COVID-19 vaccine. Overall study findings and caveats: After the peak T cell response, and only then, were repertoires sampled. In a largely white British group with more females than males, clonal diversity was possibly underestimated. CD4 TCRs associated with vaccination spanned spike, dominating at 160-218 and 743-854. The study identified only a handful of AZD1222 recipients as seropositive at baseline.

V dropped 2 bases and J dropped 4; count of bases not matched to a gene: 5. This CDR3 is 14 amino acids long. The V gene's germline CDR1 is SQVTM and CDR2 ANQGSEA. Clones were sequenced by immunoSEQ multiplex PCR, and TCRdb holds only the in-frame ones, with some missing. There are about 100,000 clones in the sample; more than 75% occur only once, and 3% to 3.5% lies in the top ten. This chain joins TRBV29-1 and TRBJ2-1, with TRBD2 identical over 7 bases. The sequencing here drew on peripheral blood, taken on day 0 of AZD1222 vaccination. This clonotype originated in an adult in good health. In DNA, the CDR3 is TGCAGCGTTGAACGGGGGGAGCGGTACAATGAGCAGTTCTTC. Protein: CSVERGERYNEQFF.